Listed below are T cell receptor beta chains from one sample, sequenced in a study of cytomegalovirus exposure and HLA in healthy donors. The repertoire was sequenced with immunoSEQ multiplex PCR; TCRdb's copy has only in-frame clones and lacks some. Of some 120,000 clones in the sample, about three quarters are singletons; the top ten hold roughly 2.5%. Sequenced: PBMCs. The origin of the receptors is a female donor in good health and CMV-seronegative. The CDR3 runs from the conserved cysteine through the conserved F or W. The D gene is left open where the match is weak. Expanded clones are given a class, and other clones once, few, many or no size at all.

d_call j_call clone_size v_call cdr3_nt cdr3_aa
NA TRBJ2-7 NA TRBV2 TGTGCCAGCAAAGGACACCTCTCCTACGAGCAGTACTTC CASKGHLSYEQYF
TRBD2 TRBJ2-5 NA TRBV10-1 TGCGCCAGCGCACAACTAGCGGGGTTTGGAGAGACCCAGTACTTC CASAQLAGFGETQYF
NA TRBJ2-1 NA TRBV5-1 TGCGCCAGCAGCTTAGGGACAAACAATGAGCAGTTCTTC CASSLGTNNEQFF
NA TRBJ1-3 NA TRBV7-9 TGTGCCAGCAGCTTAGGGCCTCAAGGGGTGATAGGAAACACCATATATTTT CASSLGPQGVIGNTIYF
NA TRBJ2-7 NA TRBV5-1 TGCGCCAGCAGCCCGAAGGTGACAGGAGGAGAGCAGTACTTC CASSPKVTGGEQYF
NA TRBJ1-2 NA TRBV30 TGTGCCTGGTCCAGGGGAAACAGTCAAGGCTACACCTTC CAWSRGNSQGYTF
NA TRBJ2-5 NA TRBV5-1 TGCGCCAGCAGCTCATCGGACCAAGAGACCCAGTACTTC CASSSSDQETQYF
TRBD1 TRBJ2-3 NA TRBV7-3 TGTGCCAGCAGCCGAGACAGGGAGGATACGCAGTATTTT CASSRDREDTQYF
TRBD1 TRBJ1-4 NA TRBV4-1 TGCGCCAGCAGCCAAGAGAAGGGGGCGAGGGCTAATGAAAAACTGTTTTTT CASSQEKGARANEKLFF
TRBD1 TRBJ1-3 NA TRBV27 TGTGCCAGCAGCAAGAGTGGGGGGACAGGGGACTACACCATATATTTT CASSKSGGTGDYTIYF
TRBD1 TRBJ1-5 NA TRBV5-8 TGTGCCAGCAGCTTGGTCAGGGGGCAGTCTCAGCCCCAGCATTTT CASSLVRGQSQPQHF
TRBD2 TRBJ2-3 once TRBV7-9 TGTGCCAGCAGCTTATTCCTAGCGGGGGGGACAGATACGCAGTATTTT CASSLFLAGGTDTQYF
TRBD2 TRBJ2-2 NA TRBV7-7 TGTGCTAGCAGCCTAGGGCTAGCGGGGTCCGGGGAGCTGTTTTTT CASSLGLAGSGELFF
TRBD1 TRBJ1-2 NA TRBV25-1 TGTGCCAGCAGTGGTCAGGGGGTCTATGGCTACACCTTC CASSGQGVYGYTF
NA TRBJ1-2 NA TRBV7-8 TGTGCCAGCAGCTTATTAGGCTACACCTTC CASSLLGYTF
TRBD1 TRBJ2-7 NA TRBV30 TGTGCCTGGGGCGATGACAGGGGCGAGCAGTACTTC CAWGDDRGEQYF
NA TRBJ2-7 NA TRBV7-8 TGTGCCAGCAGCCTCCGGGGTGGGCAAATCATCACCTACGAGCAGTACTTC CASSLRGGQIITYEQYF